Below, 17 T cell receptor beta chains from the same sample are listed, as sequenced in a study of blood T cell repertoires in COVID-19. Produced via immunoSEQ multiplex PCR; TCRdb's table is partial and in-frame only. The sample lists around 310,000 clones; roughly 89% were seen once. Sequenced input: peripheral blood. All receptors come from a middle-aged woman with COVID-19, enrolled during active disease.

The chain is built from TRBV7-6 and TRBJ2-3; 10 nucleotides align to TRBD2. CDR3 length: 16 residues. V lost 1 base and J lost 5; bases outside the gene matches: 6. CDR1 and CDR2 from the germline V gene are SGHVS and FNYEAQ. The CDR3 DNA reads as TGTGCCAGCAGCTTAGTTACAGCGGGAGGGATAGATACGCAGTATTTT. It codes for CASSLVTAGGIDTQYF.

The J gene is TRBJ1-5, the V gene TRBV29-1; 10 positions match TRBD1. In germline, CDR1 is SQVTM, CDR2 ANQGSEA. This CDR3 is built from 13 residues. V lost 4 bases to trimming and J lost 7 bases; unmatched junction nucleotides: 4. CDR3 amino acids: CSVAGTGDQPQHF. In DNA form, the CDR3 reads TGCAGCGTTGCCGGGACAGGGGACCAGCCCCAGCATTTT.

V usage is TRBV27 and J usage is TRBJ1-3, with D uncertain. The germline V gene has CDR1 MNHEY and CDR2 SMNVEV (reference sequence). V dropped 0 bases and J dropped 4 bases, with 4 bases sitting between them. The CDR3 runs 13 residues. The CDR3 DNA follows: TGTGCCAGCAGTTTATCCCTCGGAAACACCATATATTTT. Residues: CASSLSLGNTIYF.

The V call is TRBV5-4, the J call TRBJ2-2; weak D call: TRBD1 (6 bases). Trimming cost V 4 bases and J 7 bases, with 17 bases left between them. This CDR3 contains 15 residues. Germline V gives CDR1 SGHNT, CDR2 YYREEE (reference sequence). CDR3 in DNA: TGTGCCAGCAGCGCGCAACAGGGTCACGGCGGGGAGCTGTTTTTT. Its translation is CASSAQQGHGGELFF.

The V gene is TRBV30, the J gene TRBJ1-3, with TRBD1 matching over 9 bases. The CDR3 length is 15 residues. V dropped 2 bases and J dropped 2; count of bases not matched to a gene: 4. Germline V gene sequence: CDR1 GTSNPN, CDR2 SVGIG (reference sequence). This CDR3 is CAWSINRGPGNTIYF. DNA of the CDR3: TGTGCCTGGAGTATCAACAGGGGGCCTGGAAACACCATATATTTT.

This sequence joins TRBV7-3 and TRBJ2-7, with D maybe TRBD2 (8 bases). The germline V and J ends were trimmed by 8 bases and 2 bases, with 16 bases remaining between them. The CDR3 sequence is 14 residues long. Per the germline V gene, CDR1 is SGHTA and CDR2 is FQGTGA. CDR3 loop: CASSPGGTAYEQYF. CDR3 DNA: TGTGCCAGCTCACCGGGGGGGACAGCCTACGAGCAGTACTTC.

The J gene is TRBJ2-3, the V gene TRBV5-1, with D maybe TRBD1 (6 bases). V dropped 4 bases and J dropped 0 bases, with 18 bases sitting between them. Germline-derived CDR1 and CDR2 are SGHRS and YFSETQ. CDR3 length equals 17 residues. The CDR3 sequence: CASSQGTQKRSTDTQYF. The CDR3 region has the DNA TGCGCCAGCAGCCAGGGGACCCAGAAGAGAAGCACAGATACGCAGTATTTT.

The V and J genes are TRBV7-3 and TRBJ2-3; TRBD2 aligns across 7 bases. The J segment lost 3 bases and the V segment lost 1 base, leaving 7 bases of the junction unmatched. CDR1 SGHTA and CDR2 FQGTGA come from the germline V gene. This CDR3 comprises 16 residues. CDR3 sequence (DNA): TGTGCCAGCAGCTTAAAGTCCGGGGGAGGGACAGATACGCAGTATTTT. Protein: CASSLKSGGGTDTQYF. Complete variable domain (other parts from reference TRBV7-3 and TRBJ2-3): GAGVSQTPSNKVTEKGKYVELRCDPISGHTALYWYRQSLGQGPEFLIYFQGTGAADDSGLPNDRFFAVRPEGSVSTLKIQRTERGDSAVYLCASSLKSGGGTDTQYFGPGTRLTVL.

This sequence joins TRBV5-4 and TRBJ1-4; possible D gene TRBD1, 6 bases. Germline CDR1 SGHNT, CDR2 YYREEE (reference sequence). Trimming stripped 10 bases from V and 11 bases from J, with 24 bases between. The length of the CDR3 is 14 residues. The CDR3 DNA is TGTGCCTTTAGGGGGGGGCCTGATTCGGGGAAACTGTTTTTT. This codes for CAFRGGPDSGKLFF.

The chain links TRBV18 to TRBJ1-5; D ambiguous. The CDR3 extends over 14 amino acids. CDR1 is KGHSH and CDR2 is LQKENI in the germline V gene. Deletions cut 3 bases from V and 3 bases from J, with 9 bases between. DNA of the CDR3: TGTGCCAGCTCACCTACGGGAGCCAATCAGCCCCAGCATTTT. As protein: CASSPTGANQPQHF.

This clone came up a few times. J is TRBJ1-6 and V is TRBV5-6; a weak D match, TRBD1 (5 bases). The V gene lost 3 bases and the J gene lost 9 bases, with 16 bases spanning the gap. The CDR3 is 15 amino acids. In germline, CDR1 is SGHDT, CDR2 YYEEEE. CDR3 nucleotides: TGTGCCAGCAGCTCCGTCGGCAGGGAGGGTTCACCCCTCCACTTT. This encodes CASSSVGREGSPLHF.

The V call is TRBV5-1, the J call TRBJ1-4; 7 bases fit TRBD1. The V segment lost 4 bases and the J segment 0 bases; nucleotides outside the gene matches: 3. This CDR3 spans 15 amino acids. From germline, CDR1 is SGHRS and CDR2 YFSETQ. The CDR3 sequence is CASSRDSATNEKLFF. The CDR3 DNA reads as TGCGCCAGCAGCCGGGACAGTGCAACTAATGAAAAACTGTTTTTT.

A few counts support this clone. V and J are TRBV27 and TRBJ1-6; the D gene is possibly TRBD1 (5 bases). Trimming cost V 6 bases and J 7 bases, with 10 bases left between them. There are 13 residues in the CDR3. In germline, CDR1 is MNHEY, CDR2 SMNVEV (reference sequence). The CDR3 sequence is CASSPRGNSPLHF. In DNA form, the CDR3 reads TGTGCCAGCAGCCCTAGGGGAAATTCACCCCTCCACTTT.

The chain links TRBV25-1 to TRBJ1-2; D not certain. V was shortened by 0 bases and J by 2 bases, with 7 bases between the two germline ends. Germline CDR1 MGHDK, CDR2 SYGVNS. The CDR3 runs 14 residues. CDR3 sequence reads: CASSEYHGNYGYTF. DNA of the CDR3: TGTGCCAGCAGTGAATATCACGGGAACTATGGCTACACCTTC.

The chain combines TRBV9 with TRBJ2-3; tentative D call: TRBD1 (7 bases). CDR1 is SGDLS, CDR2 YYNGEE, per germline. The CDR3 sequence is 15 residues long. The V and J ends lost 4 bases and 0 bases respectively, with 12 bases between them. In nucleotides, the CDR3 is TGTGCCAGCAGCCAGACAGGGACTAGCACAGATACGCAGTATTTT. Translation: CASSQTGTSTDTQYF.

The V call is TRBV7-2, the J call TRBJ1-5, with TRBD1 matching over 8 bases. CDR3 length: 16 amino acids. Losses at the gene ends were 5 bases for V and 9 bases for J; bases not matched to a gene: 15. Germline lookup yields CDR1 SGHTA and CDR2 FQGNSA. As DNA, the CDR3 is TGTGCCAGCAGCCCGCCCCAGGGGGCCCATCCGAGGCCCCAGCATTTT. It encodes CASSPPQGAHPRPQHF.

The chain joins TRBV28 to TRBJ1-1; a possible D gene is TRBD1 (6 bases). The V gene lost 8 bases and the J gene lost 0 bases, with 13 bases spanning the gap. The germline V gene encodes CDR1 MDHEN and CDR2 SYDVKM. This CDR3 contains 14 residues. CDR3 coding DNA: TGTGCCAGCGGGTACGACAGGATGAACACTGAAGCTTTCTTT. Protein product: CASGYDRMNTEAFF. The variable domain in full, completed from reference TRBV28 and TRBJ1-1, reads DVKVTQSSRYLVKRTGEKVFLECVQDMDHENMFWYRQDPGLGLRLIYFSYDVKMKEKGDIPEGYSVSREKKERFSLILESASTNQTSMYLCASGYDRMNTEAFFGQGTRLTVV.